A selection of T cell receptor beta chains follows, all from one sample in a study of identical twins. TCRdb ran MiXCR on the 5' RACE reads and lists one entry per CDR3 protein. The sample includes some 500,000 distinct CDR3 sequences, approximately 22% of them seen just once. These same data were also listed under a study on T cells expressing NK-cell markers.

Material: CD4+ T cells sorted from blood. These receptors all come from a woman under 30 in good health. The CDR3 runs from the conserved cysteine through the conserved F or W. A D gene is named only where the DNA matches it firmly. A clone size is listed for some rows: how often the clone was seen (once, few, many), or a class if it is expanded.

V gene	J gene	D gene	clone size	CDR3 length	CDR3 protein	CDR3 DNA
TRBV20-1	TRBJ1-5	-	few	13	CSAGRTANQPQHF	TGCAGTGCTGGGAGAACAGCGAATCAGCCCCAGCATTTT
TRBV7-9	TRBJ2-1	TRBD2	few	13	CASSPPGLAFQFF	TGTGCCAGCAGCCCACCGGGACTAGCCTTTCAGTTCTTC
TRBV2	TRBJ2-5	-	many	13	CASSGVDAETQYF	TGTGCCAGCAGCGGGGTAGACGCGGAGACCCAGTACTTC
TRBV6-1	TRBJ1-2	-	-	14	CASSAGRGSGGYTF	TGTGCCAGCAGTGCAGGGCGGGGGTCGGGAGGCTACACCTTC
TRBV7-2	TRBJ2-3	-	few	12	CASRWGADTQYF	TGTGCCAGCAGGTGGGGGGCGGATACGCAGTATTTT
TRBV6-5	TRBJ1-2	-	-	17	CASSYSLRTASNYGYTF	TGTGCCAGCAGTTACTCCCTTCGTACAGCGTCTAACTATGGCTACACCTTC
TRBV2	TRBJ1-1	-	-	14	CASGSVSLNTEAFF	TGTGCCAGCGGGTCAGTCTCCCTGAACACTGAAGCTTTCTTT
TRBV20-1	TRBJ2-7	-	few	13	CSAQQVQRYEQYF	TGCAGTGCTCAGCAAGTACAGCGCTACGAGCAGTACTTC
TRBV5-1	TRBJ2-5	-	many	16	CASSLNPSRGPETQYF	TGCGCCAGCAGCTTGAACCCGTCTAGGGGCCCGGAGACCCAGTACTTC
TRBV7-8	TRBJ2-1	-	-	17	CASSAHQGFGAYNEQFF	TGTGCCAGCAGCGCCCACCAGGGTTTCGGTGCCTACAATGAGCAGTTCTTC
TRBV5-1	TRBJ1-1	TRBD1	many	15	CASSPQDRGKTEAFF	TGCGCCAGCAGCCCACAGGACAGGGGAAAAACTGAAGCTTTCTTT
TRBV6-5	TRBJ2-7	TRBD1	once	15	CASSYTDRVSYEQYF	TGTGCCAGCAGTTACACCGACAGGGTTTCCTACGAGCAGTACTTC
TRBV12-3/TRBV12-4	TRBJ1-2	-	-	13	CASSRDNNYGYTF	TGTGCCAGTTCTAGGGACAACAACTATGGCTACACCTTC
TRBV12-3/TRBV12-4	TRBJ1-4	-	-	14	CASTWDILNEKLFF	TGTGCCAGCACCTGGGACATACTTAATGAAAAACTGTTTTTT
TRBV4-3	TRBJ2-1	-	many	14	CASSQAHGRDEQFF	TGCGCCAGCAGCCAAGCCCACGGGCGGGATGAGCAGTTCTTC
TRBV10-3	TRBJ2-1	-	-	17	CAISASAGATSYNEQFF	TGTGCCATCAGCGCCTCGGCAGGGGCGACCTCCTACAATGAGCAGTTCTTC
TRBV12-3/TRBV12-4	TRBJ2-1	TRBD2	few	13	CASRRTSYNEQFF	TGTGCCAGTAGGAGGACTAGCTACAATGAGCAGTTCTTC
TRBV5-1	TRBJ2-1	TRBD2	few	16	CASSLETSGGGNEQFF	TGCGCCAGCAGCTTGGAGACTAGCGGTGGGGGCAATGAGCAGTTCTTC
TRBV5-1	TRBJ2-1	TRBD2	-	16	CASSSGPGGTYNEQFF	TGCGCCAGCAGCTCGGGGCCGGGAGGGACCTACAATGAGCAGTTCTTC
TRBV7-2	TRBJ2-3	TRBD2	-	16	CASSLGTSGRGDTQYF	TGTGCCAGCAGCCTCGGGACTAGCGGGAGGGGAGATACGCAGTATTTT
TRBV5-1	TRBJ2-2	-	-	15	CASSLWRGGTGELFF	TGCGCCAGCAGCTTGTGGCGTGGCGGGACCGGGGAGCTGTTTTTT
TRBV20-1	TRBJ2-7	TRBD2	-	15	CSARDLLAGRYEQYF	TGCAGTGCTAGAGATCTTCTAGCGGGGAGATACGAGCAGTACTTC
TRBV29-1	TRBJ2-7	-	-	14	CSVRQALGAYEQYF	TGCAGCGTTAGGCAGGCCCTAGGGGCCTACGAGCAGTACTTC
TRBV20-1	TRBJ2-3	-	few	14	CSARVPVTPDTQYF	TGCAGTGCTAGAGTGCCCGTGACCCCAGATACGCAGTATTTT
TRBV6-1	TRBJ2-3	TRBD2	-	17	CASSRSGTSGPGSTQYF	TGTGCCAGCAGTCGATCCGGGACTAGCGGGCCTGGGAGTACGCAGTATTTT
TRBV5-1	TRBJ1-1	TRBD1	few	16	CASSLAQGGGNTEAFF	TGCGCCAGCAGCTTGGCCCAGGGGGGAGGGAACACTGAAGCTTTCTTT
TRBV2	TRBJ2-1	-	few	11	CASSEAHEQFF	TGTGCCAGCAGTGAGGCGCATGAGCAGTTCTTC
TRBV6-5	TRBJ2-1	-	-	12	CASATWGTQQFF	TGTGCCAGCGCCACCTGGGGGACACAGCAGTTCTTC
TRBV13	TRBJ2-1	TRBD1	-	15	CASSRRQGLVDEQFF	TGTGCCAGCAGCCGGAGACAGGGGCTTGTGGATGAGCAGTTCTTC
TRBV6-6	TRBJ2-7	-	few	13	CASSYLRGYEQYF	TGTGCCAGCAGTTACCTTCGGGGATACGAGCAGTACTTC
TRBV7-9	TRBJ1-2	-	few	13	CASSVGIGYGYTF	TGTGCCAGCAGCGTGGGAATTGGCTATGGCTACACCTTC
TRBV20-1	TRBJ1-2	-	-	12	CSATPRTYGYTF	TGCAGTGCTACCCCCCGGACCTATGGCTACACCTTC
TRBV6-2/TRBV6-3	TRBJ2-1	-	-	15	CASRPSRDPSNEQFF	TGTGCCAGCAGACCCAGCCGGGACCCTTCCAATGAGCAGTTCTTC